This is a list of T cell receptor beta chains from one sample in a study of CD8 T cells in Susac syndrome. Using its own MiXCR run on the immunoSEQ multiplex PCR reads, TCRdb lists one record per CDR3 protein. The table shows fewer than 150,000 distinct CDR3 sequences, with 91% occurring only once. The sample comprised CD8+ T cells from PBMCs. The receptors were sampled from a human donor with multiple sclerosis. Both conserved end residues are part of each CDR3. The order of the fields is J gene, V gene, clone size, CDR3 protein. Rows may omit the clone size; those that give it use once, few, many or a size class.

TRBJ2-7 TRBV10-3 NA CAISESPPQTGPSYEQYF
TRBJ1-1 TRBV30 NA CAWSPGTATEAFF
TRBJ2-5 TRBV7-9 NA CASRLSGETQYF
TRBJ2-2 TRBV3-1 NA CASSLKRREGELFF
TRBJ2-2 TRBV29-1 few CSVVGGNTGELFF
TRBJ1-2 TRBV4-1 NA CASSQGPREYGYTF
TRBJ1-1 TRBV20-1 NA CSAVAGALGTEAFF
TRBJ1-5 TRBV4-1 NA CASSHDRADNQPQHF
TRBJ2-2 TRBV10-3 NA CAIFDSLGLAFPGELFF
TRBJ2-3 TRBV25-1 NA CASSELKSIADTQYF
TRBJ2-5 TRBV3-1 NA CASSHQEETQYF
TRBJ1-1 TRBV19 NA CASSPFGGEAFF
TRBJ1-2 TRBV5-1 NA CASRRSQVTNYGYTF
TRBJ2-2 TRBV29-1 NA CSVWGGDTGELFF
TRBJ2-2 TRBV12-3/TRBV12-4 few CASSWGSGELFF
TRBJ2-5 TRBV15 NA CATSRARGRGTQYF
TRBJ2-2 TRBV29-1 NA CSGGGANTGELFF
TRBJ2-6 TRBV7-9 NA CASSLVTRGGANVLTF
TRBJ1-1 TRBV7-9 NA CASRQGDLGTEAFF
TRBJ1-4 TRBV15 NA CATSRVPVWSLTTNEKLFF
TRBJ2-1 TRBV20-1 NA CSAWRRENNEQFF
TRBJ2-3 TRBV30 NA CAWSLPGQGLNTQYF
TRBJ2-1 TRBV5-6 NA CASSLDPGLHNEQFF
TRBJ2-1 TRBV3-1 NA CASSQDGVGTYNEQFF
TRBJ2-5 TRBV6-2/TRBV6-3 NA CASWTGFQQETQYF
TRBJ1-1 TRBV27 NA CASSFTRGGDTEAFF
TRBJ2-5 TRBV7-2 NA CASSFSPMTQYF
TRBJ2-4 TRBV18 NA CASSPDTWDTKNIQYF
TRBJ1-2 TRBV6-5 NA CASSTGTGANGYTF
TRBJ2-1 TRBV12-3/TRBV12-4 NA CASSRERYEQFF
TRBJ2-7 TRBV5-1 NA CASSLFSGGYEQYF
TRBJ2-7 TRBV7-3 NA CASSQGREQYF
TRBJ2-1 TRBV5-4 NA CASSLGGGTEQFF
TRBJ2-7 TRBV6-1 NA CASSDTGMGVYEQYF
TRBJ2-1 TRBV4-1 NA CASSQDLAGLTNEQFF
TRBJ2-7 TRBV5-5 NA CASSLTGTGITYEQYF
TRBJ2-7 TRBV27 NA CASMRAPTGEQYF
TRBJ2-7 TRBV13 once CASTGDRERYEQYF
TRBJ1-1 TRBV27 NA CASSRDRWNTEAFF
TRBJ2-7 TRBV7-9 NA CASREGGSPYEQYF
TRBJ2-3 TRBV5-6 NA CASSLKLGPGTDTQYF
TRBJ1-2 TRBV27 NA CASSHGTGGYGYTF
TRBJ2-3 TRBV2 NA CASSESDLHTQYF
TRBJ2-7 TRBV11-1 NA CASSLARGPYEQYF
TRBJ2-3 TRBV3-1 NA CASSQPRDGSTDTQYF
TRBJ1-1 TRBV25-1 NA CASSEGSGTEAFF
TRBJ1-5 TRBV4-1 NA CASSQDPNPGGQPQHF
TRBJ2-1 TRBV9 NA CASSFIAGGPNEQFF